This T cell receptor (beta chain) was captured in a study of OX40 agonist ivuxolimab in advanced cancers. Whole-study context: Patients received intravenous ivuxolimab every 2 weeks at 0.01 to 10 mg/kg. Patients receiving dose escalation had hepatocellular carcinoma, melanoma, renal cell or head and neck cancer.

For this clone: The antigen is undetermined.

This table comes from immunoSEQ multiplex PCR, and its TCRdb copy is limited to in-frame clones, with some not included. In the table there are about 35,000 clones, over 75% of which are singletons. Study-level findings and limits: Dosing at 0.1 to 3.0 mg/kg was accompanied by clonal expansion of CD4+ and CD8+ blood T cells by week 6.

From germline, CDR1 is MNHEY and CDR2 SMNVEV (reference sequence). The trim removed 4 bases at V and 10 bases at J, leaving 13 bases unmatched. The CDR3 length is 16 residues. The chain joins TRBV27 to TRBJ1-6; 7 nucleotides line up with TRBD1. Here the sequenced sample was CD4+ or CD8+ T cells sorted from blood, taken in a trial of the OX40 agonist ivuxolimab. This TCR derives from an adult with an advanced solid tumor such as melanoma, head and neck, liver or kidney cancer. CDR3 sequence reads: CASSSTGVLLGSPLHF. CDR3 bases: TGTGCCAGCAGTTCAACAGGGGTTTTGCTAGGATCACCCCTCCACTTT.